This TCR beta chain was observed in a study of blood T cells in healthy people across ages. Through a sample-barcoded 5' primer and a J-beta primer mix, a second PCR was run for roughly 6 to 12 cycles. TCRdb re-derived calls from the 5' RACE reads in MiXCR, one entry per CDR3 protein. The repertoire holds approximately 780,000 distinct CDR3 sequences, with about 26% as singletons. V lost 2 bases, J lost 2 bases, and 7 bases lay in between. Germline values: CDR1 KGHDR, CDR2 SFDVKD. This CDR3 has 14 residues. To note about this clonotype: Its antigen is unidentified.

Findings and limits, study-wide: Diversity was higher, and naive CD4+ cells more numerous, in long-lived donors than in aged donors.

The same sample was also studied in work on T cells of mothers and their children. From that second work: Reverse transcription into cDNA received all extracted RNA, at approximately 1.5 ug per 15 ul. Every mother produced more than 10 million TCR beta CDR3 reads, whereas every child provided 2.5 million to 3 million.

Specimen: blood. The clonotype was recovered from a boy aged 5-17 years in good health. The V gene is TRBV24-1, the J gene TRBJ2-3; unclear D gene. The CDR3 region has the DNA TGTGCCACCAGTGATTCGCAGTTCACAGATACGCAGTATTTT. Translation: CATSDSQFTDTQYF.